Listed below are T cell receptor beta chains from one sample, sequenced in a study of blood T cell repertoires in COVID-19. The protocol was immunoSEQ multiplex PCR, while the TCRdb copy is restricted to in-frame clones and leaves out a portion. This table has 190,000 or so clones, 85% to 90% appearing once. Sequencing input: peripheral blood. These receptors came from a woman aged 18 to 35 who had recovered from COVID-19. Both conserved end residues are part of each CDR3. D genes are given only for firm matches. Size tells how often a clone was seen (once, few, many) or the class of an expanded clone, and some rows leave it out.

>TRBJ2-1|TRBV6-5|NA|NA
TGTGCCAGCAGTTGGGTAGGGGGTAATGAGCAGTTCTTC
CASSWVGGNEQFF
>TRBJ2-5|TRBV7-9|few|TRBD1
TGTGCCAGCAGCTACCGACAGGGAGTAGAGACCCAGTACTTC
CASSYRQGVETQYF
>TRBJ2-5|TRBV7-3|NA|TRBD2
TGTGCCAGCAGCTTAAAAGCGGGAGTCGGTGAGACCCAGTACTTC
CASSLKAGVGETQYF
>TRBJ2-5|TRBV2|NA|TRBD2
TGTGCCAGCAGTGAAGCCCGACTAGCGCATGAGACCCAGTACTTC
CASSEARLAHETQYF
>TRBJ2-5|TRBV7-2|once|NA
TGTGCCAGCAGCACCAGCGGGACAGGCGCAGAGACCCAGTACTTC
CASSTSGTGAETQYF
>TRBJ2-2|TRBV5-1|NA|NA
TGCGCCAGCAGCTTTTTCGGCACCGGGGAGCTGTTTTTT
CASSFFGTGELFF
>TRBJ2-4|TRBV9|NA|NA
TGTGCCAGCAGCGTAGAAGGCAGGACTGACAAAAACATTCAGTACTTC
CASSVEGRTDKNIQYF
>TRBJ2-7|TRBV4-3|NA|NA
TGCGCACTTGTAAGTACCGGGTTTCCCTACGAGCAGTACTTC
CALVSTGFPYEQYF
>TRBJ1-1|TRBV4-3|few|NA
TGCGCCAGCAGCCAAGATTCAGGGAAAAACACTGAAGCTTTCTTT
CASSQDSGKNTEAFF
>TRBJ1-5|TRBV4-3|once|NA
TGCGCCAGCAGCCAAGACCAGGGGATTTGGAGCAATCAGCCCCAGCATTTT
CASSQDQGIWSNQPQHF
>TRBJ2-1|TRBV19|NA|TRBD2
TGTGCCAGTAGTATGAGGTCCGGGGGGGCCTATGAGCAGTTCTTC
CASSMRSGGAYEQFF
>TRBJ2-4|TRBV2|once|NA
TGTGCCAGCAGCCAGGGGGGAACCAAAAACATTCAGTACTTC
CASSQGGTKNIQYF
>TRBJ1-2|TRBV19|NA|NA
TGTGCCAGTAGTATCGGGAGCGAGGTCTATGGCTACACCTTC
CASSIGSEVYGYTF
>TRBJ1-1|TRBV13|NA|NA
TGTGCCAGCAGCTTGACAGTGAACACTGAAGCTTTCTTT
CASSLTVNTEAFF
>TRBJ2-5|TRBV14|NA|NA
TGTGCCAGCAGCCCGGAGGGACAAGAGACCCAGTACTTC
CASSPEGQETQYF
>TRBJ2-1|TRBV6-4|NA|NA
TGTGCCAGCAGTGAGGGGCAGTCCTACAATGAGCAGTTCTTC
CASSEGQSYNEQFF
>TRBJ2-3|TRBV18|NA|NA
TGTGCCAGCTCACCCGGCACAGATACGCAGTATTTT
CASSPGTDTQYF
>TRBJ2-5|TRBV19|NA|TRBD2
TGTGCCAGTAGTATGGGGACTAGAGGGCAAGAGACCCAGTACTTC
CASSMGTRGQETQYF
>TRBJ1-1|TRBV15|NA|TRBD1
TGTGCCACCAGCAGAGAACGGGACAGGCGGGCCACTGAAGCTTTCTTT
CATSRERDRRATEAFF
>TRBJ1-2|TRBV5-1|once|NA
TGCGCCAGCAGCCCGGGTGGTCAGAACTATGGCTACACCTTC
CASSPGGQNYGYTF